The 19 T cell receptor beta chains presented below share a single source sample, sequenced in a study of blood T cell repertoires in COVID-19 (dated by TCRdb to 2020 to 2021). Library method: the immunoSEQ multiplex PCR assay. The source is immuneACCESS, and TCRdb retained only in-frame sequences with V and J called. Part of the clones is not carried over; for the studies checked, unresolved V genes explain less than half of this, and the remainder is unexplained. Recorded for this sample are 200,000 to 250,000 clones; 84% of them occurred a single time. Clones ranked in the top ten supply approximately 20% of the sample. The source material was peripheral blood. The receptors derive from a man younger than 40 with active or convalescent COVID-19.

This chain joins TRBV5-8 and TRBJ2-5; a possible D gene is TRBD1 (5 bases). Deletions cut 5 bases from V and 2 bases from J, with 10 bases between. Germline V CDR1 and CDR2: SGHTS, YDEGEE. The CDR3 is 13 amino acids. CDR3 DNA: TGTGCCAGCAGGGACACGGAACAAGAGACCCAGTACTTC. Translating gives CASRDTEQETQYF.

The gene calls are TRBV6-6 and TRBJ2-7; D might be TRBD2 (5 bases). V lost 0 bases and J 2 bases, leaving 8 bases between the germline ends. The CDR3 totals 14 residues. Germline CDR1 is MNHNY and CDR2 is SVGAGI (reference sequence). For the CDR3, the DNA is TGTGCCAGCAGTTACTCAGGACTCCCCTACGAGCAGTACTTC. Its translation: CASSYSGLPYEQYF.

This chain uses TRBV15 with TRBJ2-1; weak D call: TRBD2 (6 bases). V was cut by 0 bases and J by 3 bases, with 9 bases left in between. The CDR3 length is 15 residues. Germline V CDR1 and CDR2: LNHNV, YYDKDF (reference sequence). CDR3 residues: CATSREASDYNEQFF. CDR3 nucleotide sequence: TGTGCCACCAGCAGAGAGGCTAGCGACTACAATGAGCAGTTCTTC.

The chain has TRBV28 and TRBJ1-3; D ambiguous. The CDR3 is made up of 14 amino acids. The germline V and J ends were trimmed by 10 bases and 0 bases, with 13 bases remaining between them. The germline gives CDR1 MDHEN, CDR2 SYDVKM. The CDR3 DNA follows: TGTGCCACCACAGACGGTTACTCTGGAAACACCATATATTTT. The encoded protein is CATTDGYSGNTIYF.

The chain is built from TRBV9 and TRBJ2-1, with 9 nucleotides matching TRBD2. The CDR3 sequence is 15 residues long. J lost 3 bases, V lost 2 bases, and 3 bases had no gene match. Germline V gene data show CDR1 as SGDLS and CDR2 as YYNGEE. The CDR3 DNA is TGTGCCAGCAGCGTCTCTAGCGGGAACTACAATGAGCAGTTCTTC. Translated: CASSVSSGNYNEQFF.

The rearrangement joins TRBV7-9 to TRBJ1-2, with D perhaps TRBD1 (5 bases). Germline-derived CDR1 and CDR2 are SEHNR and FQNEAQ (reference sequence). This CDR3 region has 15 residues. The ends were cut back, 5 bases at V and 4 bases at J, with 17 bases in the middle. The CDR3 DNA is TGTGCCAGCAGCCTACAGGTGCCTCTCGGCTATGGCTACACCTTC. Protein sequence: CASSLQVPLGYGYTF.

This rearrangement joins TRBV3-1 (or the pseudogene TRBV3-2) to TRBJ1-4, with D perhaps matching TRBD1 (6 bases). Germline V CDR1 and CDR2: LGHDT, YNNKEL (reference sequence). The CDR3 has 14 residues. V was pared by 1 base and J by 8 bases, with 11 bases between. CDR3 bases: TGTGCCAGCAGCCAAGGGGCAGGGGCCGAAAAACTGTTTTTT. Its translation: CASSQGAGAEKLFF.

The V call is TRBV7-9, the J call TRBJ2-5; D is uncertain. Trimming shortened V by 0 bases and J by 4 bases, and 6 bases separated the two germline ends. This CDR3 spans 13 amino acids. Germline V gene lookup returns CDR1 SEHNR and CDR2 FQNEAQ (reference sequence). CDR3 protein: CASSLAAGETQYF. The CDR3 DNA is TGTGCCAGCAGCTTAGCCGCCGGAGAGACCCAGTACTTC.

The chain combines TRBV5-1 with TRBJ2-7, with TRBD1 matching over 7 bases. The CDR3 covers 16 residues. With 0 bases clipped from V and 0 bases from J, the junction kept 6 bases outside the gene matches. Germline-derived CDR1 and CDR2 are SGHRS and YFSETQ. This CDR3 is CASSLGSGGTSYEQYF. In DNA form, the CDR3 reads TGCGCCAGCAGCTTGGGCTCAGGGGGAACCTCCTACGAGCAGTACTTC.

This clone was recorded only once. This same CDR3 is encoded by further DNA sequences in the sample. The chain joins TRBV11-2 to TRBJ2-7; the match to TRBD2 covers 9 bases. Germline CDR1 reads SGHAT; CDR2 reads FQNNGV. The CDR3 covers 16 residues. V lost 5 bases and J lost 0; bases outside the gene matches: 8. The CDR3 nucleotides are TGTGCCAGCAGCCCCTTAGCGGGAGTCTCCTCCTACGAGCAGTACTTC. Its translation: CASSPLAGVSSYEQYF.

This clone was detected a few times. The CDR3 loop is CASTRTGGDSPLHF. In nucleotides, the CDR3 is TGTGCCAGCACCAGGACAGGGGGCGATTCACCCCTCCACTTT. The chain has TRBV5-6 and TRBJ1-6, with 11 bases aligning to TRBD1. Per germline, CDR1 SGHDT and CDR2 YYEEEE. V dropped 6 bases and J dropped 8; count of bases not matched to a gene: 4. This CDR3 contains 14 residues. The variable domain in full, with the rest retrieved from reference TRBV5-6 and TRBJ1-6, is DAGVTQSPTHLIKTRGQQVTLRCSPKSGHDTVSWYQQALGQGPQFIFQYYEEEERQRGNFPDRFSGHQFPNYSSELNVNALLLGDSALYLCASTRTGGDSPLHFGNGTRLTVT.

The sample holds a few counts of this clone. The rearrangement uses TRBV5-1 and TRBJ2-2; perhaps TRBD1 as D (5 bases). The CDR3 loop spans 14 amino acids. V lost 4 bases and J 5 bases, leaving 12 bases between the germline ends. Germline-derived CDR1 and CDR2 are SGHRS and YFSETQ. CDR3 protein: CASSRAQETGELFF. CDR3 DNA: TGCGCCAGCAGCCGGGCACAGGAGACCGGGGAGCTGTTTTTT.

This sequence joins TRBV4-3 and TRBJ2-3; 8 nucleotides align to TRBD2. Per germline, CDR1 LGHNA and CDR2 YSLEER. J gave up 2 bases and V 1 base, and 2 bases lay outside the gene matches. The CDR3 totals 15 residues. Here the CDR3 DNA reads TGCGCCAGCAGCCAAGGGCGGGGGGCCACAGATACGCAGTATTTT. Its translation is CASSQGRGATDTQYF.

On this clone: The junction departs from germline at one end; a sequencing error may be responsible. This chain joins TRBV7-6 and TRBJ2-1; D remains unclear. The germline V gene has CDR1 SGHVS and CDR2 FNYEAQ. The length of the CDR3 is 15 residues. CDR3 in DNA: TGTGCCAGCAGCGTAGCCCGCTCCCTCACCGGTGAGCAGTTCTTC. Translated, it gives CASSVARSLTGEQFF.

CDR3 amino acids: CATRKATGNTEAFF. CDR3 sequence (DNA): TGTGCCACCCGTAAAGCTACAGGGAACACTGAAGCTTTCTTT. This chain connects TRBV5-4 to TRBJ1-1; a weak D match, TRBD1 (5 bases). Germline-derived CDR1 and CDR2 are SGHNT and YYREEE (reference sequence). V lost 9 bases to trimming and J lost 1 base, with 16 bases between them. CDR3 size: 14 residues.

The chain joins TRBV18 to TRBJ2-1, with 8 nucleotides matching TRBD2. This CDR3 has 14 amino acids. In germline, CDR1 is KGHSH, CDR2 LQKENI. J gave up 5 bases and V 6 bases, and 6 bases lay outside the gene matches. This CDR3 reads CASSTLAADNEQFF. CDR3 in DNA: TGTGCCAGCTCGACACTAGCGGCAGACAATGAGCAGTTCTTC.

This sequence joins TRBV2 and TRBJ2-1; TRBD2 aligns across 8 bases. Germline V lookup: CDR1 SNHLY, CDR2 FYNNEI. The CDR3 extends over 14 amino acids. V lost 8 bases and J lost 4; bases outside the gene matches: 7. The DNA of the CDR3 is TGTGCCAGCCAGGCTAGCGGGTTATACAATGAGCAGTTCTTC. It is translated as CASQASGLYNEQFF. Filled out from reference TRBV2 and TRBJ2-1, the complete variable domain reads EPEVTQTPSHQVTQMGQEVILRCVPISNHLYFYWYRQILGQKVEFLVSFYNNEISEKSEIFDDQFSVERPDGSNFTLKIRSTKLEDSAMYFCASQASGLYNEQFFGPGTRLTVL.

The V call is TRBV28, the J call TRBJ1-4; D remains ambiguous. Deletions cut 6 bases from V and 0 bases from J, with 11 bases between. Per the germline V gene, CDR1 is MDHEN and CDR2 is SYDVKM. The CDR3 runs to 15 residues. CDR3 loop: CASRRGGTTNEKLFF. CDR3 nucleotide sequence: TGTGCCAGCAGACGAGGAGGTACAACTAATGAAAAACTGTTTTTT. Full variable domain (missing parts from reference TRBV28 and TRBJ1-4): DVKVTQSSRYLVKRTGEKVFLECVQDMDHENMFWYRQDPGLGLRLIYFSYDVKMKEKGDIPEGYSVSREKKERFSLILESASTNQTSMYLCASRRGGTTNEKLFFGSGTQLSVL.

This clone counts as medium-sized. In nucleotides, the CDR3 is TGTGCCAGCAGCCCTGACAGGGGATGGAACAATGAGCAGTTCTTC. Translated: CASSPDRGWNNEQFF. The gene calls are TRBV3-1 (or the pseudogene TRBV3-2) and TRBJ2-1; 8 nucleotides match TRBD1. CDR1 and CDR2 from the germline V gene are LGHDT and YNNKEL (reference sequence). The junction had 7 bases not matched to a gene; V was cut back by 4 bases and J by 5 bases. This CDR3 has 15 amino acids.